Sequencing of this TCR beta chain was carried out in a study of T cell changes during pregnancy in multiple sclerosis (dated by TCRdb to between 2018 and 2021). About the investigation overall: In women with multiple sclerosis, the researchers looked at how the T cell repertoire shifted as pregnancy progressed.

Compared with germline, V lacks 0 bases and J lacks 2 bases; bases without a gene match: 4. Sequences LNHNV (CDR1) and YYDKDF (CDR2) are obtained from the germline V gene (reference sequence). Taken from cysteine to phenylalanine, the CDR3 has 17 residues. The read is trimmed to its CDR3 DNA, 51 bases read in frame from base 1. Regarding this clone: Which antigen it targets is not known. No base quality values were provided; no much bigger clone lies one nucleotide off.

Library preparation was by the immunoSEQ multiplex PCR assay. TCRdb limited this immuneACCESS table to in-frame rearrangements with V and J called. A share of clones is missing; checked studies link under half to unresolved V genes, and the rest is unexplained. The sample table contains approximately 100,000 clones; only one count was recorded for approximately 94% of them. Jointly, the top ten make up 2.2% of the sample. This chain joins TRBV15 to TRBJ2-2, with 9 bases in between that match TRBD2. This sequence originates from a female donor with multiple sclerosis, enrolled in a pregnancy study. Source: peripheral blood, taken in the third trimester of pregnancy. The CDR3 here reads CATSRDALAGNTGELFF. The bases are TGTGCCACCAGCAGAGATGCCCTAGCGGGAAACACCGGGGAGCTGTTTTTT.